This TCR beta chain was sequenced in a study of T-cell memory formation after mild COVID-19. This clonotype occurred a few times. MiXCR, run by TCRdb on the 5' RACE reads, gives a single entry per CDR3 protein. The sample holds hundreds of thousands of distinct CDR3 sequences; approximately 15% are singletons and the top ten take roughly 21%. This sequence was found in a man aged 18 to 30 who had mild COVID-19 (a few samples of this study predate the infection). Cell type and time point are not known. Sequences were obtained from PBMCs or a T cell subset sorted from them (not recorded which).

The CDR3 DNA sequence: TGTGCCAGCAGCCAAGATAAGGCAGGGGTTCGCACCTTCCACGAGCAGTACGTC. This translates into CASSQDKAGVRTFHEQYV. The chain employs TRBV4-2 and TRBJ2-7; possible D gene TRBD1, 6 bases. The CDR3 length is 18 residues. V was cut by 0 bases and J by 5 bases, with 23 bases left in between. Germline V gene lookup returns CDR1 LGHNA and CDR2 YNFKEQ.